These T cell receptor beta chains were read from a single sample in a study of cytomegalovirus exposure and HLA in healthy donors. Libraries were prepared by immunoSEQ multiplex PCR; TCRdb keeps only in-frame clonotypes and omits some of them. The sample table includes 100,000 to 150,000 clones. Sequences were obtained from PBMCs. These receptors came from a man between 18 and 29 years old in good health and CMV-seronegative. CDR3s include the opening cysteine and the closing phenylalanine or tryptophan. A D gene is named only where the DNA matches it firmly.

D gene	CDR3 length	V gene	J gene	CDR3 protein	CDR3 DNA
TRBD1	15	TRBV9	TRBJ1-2	CASSVGGQGLRGYTF	TGTGCCAGCAGCGTAGGGGGACAGGGACTGAGGGGCTACACCTTC
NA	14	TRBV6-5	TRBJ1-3	CASSSQVYGNTIYF	TGTGCCAGCAGTTCCCAGGTATATGGAAACACCATATATTTT
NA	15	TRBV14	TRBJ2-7	CASSPGDGYSYEQYF	TGTGCCAGCAGCCCAGGGGACGGGTACTCCTACGAGCAGTACTTC
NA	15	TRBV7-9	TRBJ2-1	CASSIHLDSANEQFF	TGTGCCAGCAGCATTCATCTGGACTCCGCGAATGAGCAGTTCTTC
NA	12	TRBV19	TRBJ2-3	CASSVQGLEQYF	TGTGCCAGTAGTGTACAAGGACTGGAGCAGTATTTT
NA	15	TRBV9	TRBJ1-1	CASSGRGRRETEAFF	TGTGCCAGCAGCGGGAGGGGCAGGAGGGAGACTGAAGCTTTCTTT
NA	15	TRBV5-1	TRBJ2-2	CASSLDTMNTGELFF	TGCGCCAGCAGCTTGGATACAATGAACACCGGGGAGCTGTTTTTT
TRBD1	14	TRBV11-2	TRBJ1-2	CASSYATGDYGYTF	TGTGCCAGCAGCTATGCGACAGGGGACTATGGCTACACCTTC
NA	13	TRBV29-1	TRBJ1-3	CSVSRVSGNTIYF	TGCAGCGTTTCCAGGGTTTCTGGAAACACCATATATTTT
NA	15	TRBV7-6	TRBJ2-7	CASSGGLARAYEQYF	TGTGCCAGCAGCGGAGGATTAGCGCGCGCCTACGAGCAGTACTTC
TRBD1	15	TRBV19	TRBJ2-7	CASSGQAKTNYEQYF	TGTGCCAGTAGCGGACAGGCCAAAACGAACTACGAGCAGTACTTC
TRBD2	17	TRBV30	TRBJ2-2	CAWSKITGTSGTGELFF	TGTGCCTGGAGTAAGATTACCGGGACTAGCGGAACCGGGGAGCTGTTTTTT
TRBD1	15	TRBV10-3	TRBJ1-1	CAISGRDRGDTEAFF	TGTGCCATCAGTGGCCGGGACAGGGGGGACACTGAAGCTTTCTTT
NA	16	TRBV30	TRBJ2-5	CAWSVSPSVYQETQYF	TGTGCCTGGAGTGTATCCCCTAGCGTCTACCAAGAGACCCAGTACTTC
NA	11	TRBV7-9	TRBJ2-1	CASTRVLEQFF	TGTGCCAGCACCCGTGTTCTAGAGCAGTTCTTC
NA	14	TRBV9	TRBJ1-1	CASSVDSLNTEAFF	TGTGCCAGCAGCGTGGACAGCCTGAACACTGAAGCTTTCTTT
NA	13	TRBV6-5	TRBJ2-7	CASISGSSYEQYF	TGTGCCAGCATCTCAGGAAGCTCCTATGAGCAGTACTTC
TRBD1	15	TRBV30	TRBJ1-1	CAWKKGQIMNTEAFF	TGTGCCTGGAAGAAGGGACAGATCATGAACACTGAAGCTTTCTTT
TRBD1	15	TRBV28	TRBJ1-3	CASSPGDSSGNTIYF	TGTGCCAGCAGCCCCGGGGACAGCTCTGGAAACACCATATATTTT
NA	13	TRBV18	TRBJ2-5	CASSPRGGETQYF	TGTGCCAGCTCACCAAGGGGGGGTGAGACCCAGTACTTC
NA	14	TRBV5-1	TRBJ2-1	CASSLSGLYNEQFF	TGCGCCAGCAGCTTAAGCGGGCTGTACAATGAGCAGTTCTTC
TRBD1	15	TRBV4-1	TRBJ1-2	CASSQGQGAGYGYTF	TGCGCCAGCAGCCAGGGACAGGGGGCGGGGTATGGCTACACCTTC
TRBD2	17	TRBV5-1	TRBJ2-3	CASSSTLAGIHTDTQYF	TGCGCCAGCAGCAGCACACTAGCGGGAATTCACACAGATACGCAGTATTTT
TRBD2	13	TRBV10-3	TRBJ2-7	CAIREGRAAEQYF	TGTGCCATCAGAGAAGGGAGGGCCGCCGAGCAGTACTTC
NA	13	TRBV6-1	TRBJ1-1	CASIPGGETEAFF	TGTGCCAGCATCCCCGGGGGGGAAACTGAAGCTTTCTTT
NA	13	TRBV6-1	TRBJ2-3	CASTVPQPNTQYF	TGTGCCAGCACCGTTCCACAACCAAATACGCAGTATTTT
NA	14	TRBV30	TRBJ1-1	CAWDPGQGWTEAFF	TGTGCCTGGGACCCGGGGCAGGGGTGGACTGAAGCTTTCTTT
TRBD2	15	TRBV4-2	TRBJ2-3	CASSQSSGRADTQYF	TGTGCCAGCAGCCAAAGTAGCGGGAGGGCGGATACGCAGTATTTT
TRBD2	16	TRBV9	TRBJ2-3	CASSVATSGRADTQYF	TGTGCCAGCAGCGTAGCTACTAGCGGGAGGGCAGATACGCAGTATTTT